Each of the 14 T cell receptor beta chains below was sequenced from the same sample in a study of cytomegalovirus exposure and HLA in healthy donors. Primers for the PCR totalled 60 Vbeta and 13 Jbeta. TCRdb keeps only in-frame clones here, not all; method: immunoSEQ multiplex PCR. The sample includes about 150,000 clones, more than 75% seen only once; the top ten take 5.6%. The sequenced material came from PBMCs. Receptor source: a woman in her thirties or forties in good health and CMV-seropositive.

J is TRBJ1-5 and V is TRBV7-2, with 9 bases fitting TRBD1. The CDR3 is made up of 15 amino acids. Germline V gene data show CDR1 as SGHTA and CDR2 as FQGNSA. After removal of 5 bases from V and 0 bases from J, the junction contained 2 bases not matched to a gene. In DNA form, the CDR3 reads TGTGCCAGCAGCCGACAGGGGGGTAGCAATCAGCCCCAGCATTTT. It translates to CASSRQGGSNQPQHF.

The V gene is TRBV19, the J gene TRBJ2-5; 9 bases line up with TRBD2. From germline, CDR1 is LNHDA and CDR2 SQIVND (reference sequence). The V and J ends lost 3 bases and 5 bases, in that order; junction bases with no gene match: 4. The CDR3 covers 14 residues. The CDR3 DNA follows: TGTGCCAGTAGTATCCAGAGCGGGAGGGAGACCCAGTACTTC. Its translation is CASSIQSGRETQYF.

This clone was seen a handful of times. V gene TRBV19 combines with J gene TRBJ2-7; 7 bases agree with TRBD1. J gave up 0 bases and V 4 bases, and 9 bases lay outside the gene matches. The CDR3 is 16 residues long. Germline V gene data show CDR1 as LNHDA and CDR2 as SQIVND (reference sequence). CDR3 nucleotides: TGTGCCAGTAGTACCACCGACAGGGCGTTCTCCTACGAGCAGTACTTC. This translates into CASSTTDRAFSYEQYF.

This clone came up once. This same CDR3 is encoded by further DNA sequences in the sample. The chain links TRBV5-1 to TRBJ2-5; D remains ambiguous. The V gene lost 0 bases and the J gene lost 5 bases, with 5 bases spanning the gap. The CDR3 is 12 residues long. Germline V gives CDR1 SGHRS, CDR2 YFSETQ. The CDR3 nucleotides are TGCGCCAGCAGCTTGGCCCTTGAGACCCAGTACTTC. This codes for CASSLALETQYF.

The rearrangement joins TRBV28 to TRBJ2-7; 11 nucleotides line up with TRBD2. The CDR3 length is 17 residues. After removal of 4 bases from V and 2 bases from J, the junction contained 10 bases not matched to a gene. The germline V gene encodes CDR1 MDHEN and CDR2 SYDVKM. The CDR3 protein is CASSSLSTSGRTYEQYF. The CDR3 DNA reads as TGTGCCAGCAGTTCCCTCTCCACTAGCGGGAGAACCTACGAGCAGTACTTC.

The chain uses TRBV25-1 and TRBJ1-1; 7 bases are shared with TRBD1. Germline CDR1 is MGHDK and CDR2 is SYGVNS. The CDR3 totals 12 residues. Trimming removed 3 bases from V and 9 bases from J; junction bases left unmatched: 4. In DNA, the CDR3 is TGTGCCAGCAGTGAGTCCAGGGGGAAAGCTTTCTTT. Translated: CASSESRGKAFF.

CDR3 nucleotides: TGTGCCAGCAGCTTAGAAGCGGGAGGGAGGGGGAACAATGAGCAGTTCTTC. It specifies CASSLEAGGRGNNEQFF. The rearrangement links TRBV7-8 to TRBJ2-1; TRBD2 matches at 10 bases. Germline V gene lookup returns CDR1 SGHVS and CDR2 FQNEAQ. This CDR3 comprises 17 residues. V dropped 1 base and J dropped 5; count of bases not matched to a gene: 8.

The chain joins TRBV28 to TRBJ2-7, with TRBD2 matching 11 bases. This CDR3 has 15 amino acids. The germline V gene has CDR1 MDHEN and CDR2 SYDVKM. The J segment lost 1 base and the V segment lost 8 bases, leaving 7 bases of the junction unmatched. DNA of the CDR3: TGTGCCAGCGGCAGTAGCGGGAGGGGATCCTACGAGCAGTACTTC. Protein product: CASGSSGRGSYEQYF.

The chain uses TRBV27 and TRBJ2-7; 10 nucleotides line up with TRBD2. Germline trimming cut 6 bases from V and 0 bases from J; bases unmatched to any gene: 2. The CDR3 has 14 residues. From germline, CDR1 is MNHEY and CDR2 SMNVEV (reference sequence). DNA for the CDR3: TGTGCCAGCAGCGAGCGGGAGGGCTCCTACGAGCAGTACTTC. Amino acid sequence: CASSEREGSYEQYF.

The rearrangement joins TRBV6-6 to TRBJ2-5; D ambiguous. Germline assignment: CDR1 MNHNY and CDR2 SVGAGI (reference sequence). The V end lost 6 bases, the J end lost 2 bases, and 13 bases lay between the germline ends. This CDR3 comprises 14 residues. The CDR3 loop is CASSTKVAQETQYF. The CDR3 DNA sequence: TGTGCCAGCAGCACTAAGGTTGCACAAGAGACCCAGTACTTC.

V usage is TRBV27 and J usage is TRBJ2-3, with D possibly matching TRBD2 (6 bases). The CDR3 contains 16 residues. Germline V gives CDR1 MNHEY, CDR2 SMNVEV (reference sequence). V gave up 6 bases and J gave up 5 bases, with 21 bases separating them. CDR3 bases: TGTGCCAGCAGCCTCCGCGGGGCCAGACGCGGAGATACGCAGTATTTT. It is translated as CASSLRGARRGDTQYF.

This chain joins TRBV28 and TRBJ2-1, with 12 bases that match TRBD2. J lost 4 bases, V lost 3 bases, and 16 bases had no gene match. The CDR3 covers 20 residues. Germline assignment: CDR1 MDHEN and CDR2 SYDVKM. The chain's CDR3 is CASSLKGTGLTSGRYNEQFF. The CDR3 DNA follows: TGTGCCAGCAGTTTGAAGGGGACAGGGCTGACTAGCGGGAGATACAATGAGCAGTTCTTC.

The chain combines TRBV19 with TRBJ1-4; TRBD1 agrees at 9 bases. The CDR3 consists of 15 residues. J lost 7 bases, V lost 3 bases, and 6 bases had no gene match. The germline CDR1 and CDR2 sequences are LNHDA and SQIVND (reference sequence). CDR3 nucleotide sequence: TGTGCCAGTAGTATCACCGGGACAGGGATTGAAAAACTGTTTTTT. This codes for CASSITGTGIEKLFF.

V is TRBV5-1 and J is TRBJ1-1; D is perhaps TRBD1 (6 bases). The CDR3 has 14 residues. Looked up from germline, CDR1 is SGHRS and CDR2 is YFSETQ. The V end was cut by 0 bases, the J end by 5 bases, with 11 bases between. The CDR3 DNA follows: TGCGCCAGCAGCTTGGTTCTGGGGGCAACTGAAGCTTTCTTT. Translation: CASSLVLGATEAFF.